One sample yielded the 5 T cell receptor beta chains listed below, sequenced in a study of T cell changes during pregnancy in multiple sclerosis. The assay was immunoSEQ multiplex PCR, and TCRdb's table has in-frame clones only and misses some. The sample lists approximately 70,000 clones; roughly nine tenths were seen once. The material sequenced was peripheral blood, taken in the first trimester of pregnancy. Source of these receptors: a female donor in good health, enrolled as a control in a pregnancy study.

V is TRBV7-2 and J is TRBJ1-5; 10 positions agree with TRBD1. The germline CDR1 and CDR2 sequences are SGHTA and FQGNSA. The V segment lost 6 bases and the J segment 6 bases; nucleotides outside the gene matches: 8. This CDR3 comprises 15 residues. CDR3 in amino acids: CASSPDRGRGQPQHF. CDR3 nucleotides: TGTGCCAGCAGTCCCGACAGGGGGCGCGGTCAGCCCCAGCATTTT.

The J gene is TRBJ1-6, the V gene TRBV18; D gene unclear. Germline CDR1 and CDR2: KGHSH and LQKENI. Trimming took off 0 bases at V and 7 bases at J, with 7 bases between the two ends. This CDR3 contains 14 residues. The CDR3 loop is CASSPPFANSPLHF. CDR3 DNA sequence: TGTGCCAGCTCACCACCCTTCGCGAATTCACCCCTCCACTTT.

The chain joins TRBV19 to TRBJ1-2; D is ambiguous. Trimming took 9 bases from V and 3 from J, leaving 11 bases between them. This CDR3 comprises 12 residues. The germline gives CDR1 LNHDA, CDR2 SQIVND (reference sequence). The CDR3 is CARRHTYYGYTF. The CDR3 DNA reads as TGTGCCAGGCGACATACCTACTATGGCTACACCTTC.

J is TRBJ2-5 and V is TRBV6-8; no reliable D call. Trimming took 2 bases from V and 0 from J, leaving 7 bases between them. The CDR3 contains 14 residues. CDR1 is MNHGY, CDR2 SAAAGT, per germline. The CDR3 sequence: CASSYLLYQETQYF. The DNA for the CDR3 is TGTGCCAGCAGTTACCTCCTGTACCAAGAGACCCAGTACTTC.

The chain couples TRBV15 to TRBJ1-2; 9 nucleotides agree with TRBD1. Trimming cost V 5 bases and J 3 bases; bases outside gene matches: 7. Per the germline V gene, CDR1 is LNHNV and CDR2 is YYDKDF (reference sequence). The CDR3 length is 15 residues. This chain's CDR3 is CATSPRTGVYYGYTF. In DNA form, the CDR3 reads TGTGCCACCAGCCCCCGGACAGGGGTTTACTATGGCTACACCTTC.